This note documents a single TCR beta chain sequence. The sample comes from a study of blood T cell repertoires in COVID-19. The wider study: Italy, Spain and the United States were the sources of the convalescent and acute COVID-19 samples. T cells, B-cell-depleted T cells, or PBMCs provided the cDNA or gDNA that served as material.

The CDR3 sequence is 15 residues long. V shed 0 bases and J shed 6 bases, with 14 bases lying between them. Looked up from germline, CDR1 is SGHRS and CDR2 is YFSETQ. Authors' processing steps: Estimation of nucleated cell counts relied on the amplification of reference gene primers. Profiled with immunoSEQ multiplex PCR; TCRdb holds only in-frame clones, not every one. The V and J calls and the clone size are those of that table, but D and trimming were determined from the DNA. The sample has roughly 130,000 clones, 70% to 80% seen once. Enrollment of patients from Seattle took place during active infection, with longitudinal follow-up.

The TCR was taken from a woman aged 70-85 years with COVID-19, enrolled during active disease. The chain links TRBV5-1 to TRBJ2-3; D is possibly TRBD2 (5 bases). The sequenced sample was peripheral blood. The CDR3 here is CASSLVGAAADTQYF. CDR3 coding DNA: TGCGCCAGCAGCTTGGTGGGAGCGGCGGCTGATACGCAGTATTTT. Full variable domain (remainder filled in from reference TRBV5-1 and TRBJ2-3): KAGVTQTPRYLIKTRGQQVTLSCSPISGHRSVSWYQQTPGQGLQFLFEYFSETQRNKGNFPGRFSGRQFSNSRSEMNVSTLELGDSALYLCASSLVGAAADTQYFGPGTRLTVL.